These 20 T cell receptor beta chains were sequenced from one sample in a study of blood T cell repertoires in COVID-19. Assay: immunoSEQ multiplex PCR; the TCRdb copy retains only in-frame clones and omits some. The data hold approximately 210,000 clones, with 84% observed a single time. Specimen: peripheral blood. Receptor source: a woman in her seventies with active or convalescent COVID-19.

The chain recombines TRBV4-2 with TRBJ2-1; 7 bases align to TRBD2. CDR3 length: 18 residues. Losses at the gene ends were 4 bases for V and 2 bases for J; bases not matched to a gene: 14. Germline loops: CDR1 LGHNA, CDR2 YNFKEQ. The CDR3 sequence is CASSPSPSGTETYNEQFF. CDR3 coding DNA: TGTGCCAGCAGCCCCTCCCCCAGCGGGACCGAAACCTACAATGAGCAGTTCTTC.

This chain links TRBV5-1 with TRBJ1-3; 7 positions match TRBD1. Germline CDR1 SGHRS, CDR2 YFSETQ. After removal of 1 base from V and 3 bases from J, the junction contained 1 base not matched to a gene. There are 14 residues in the CDR3. The CDR3 reads CASSLRQGGNTIYF. CDR3 nucleotides: TGCGCCAGCAGCTTGAGACAGGGTGGAAACACCATATATTTT.

The chain couples TRBV19 to TRBJ2-5; 10 nucleotides agree with TRBD1. Per germline, CDR1 LNHDA and CDR2 SQIVND (reference sequence). V dropped 6 bases and J dropped 9; count of bases not matched to a gene: 13. This CDR3 region has 15 residues. The CDR3 loop reads CASRVTDRGTGPQYF. The CDR3 DNA reads TGTGCCAGTAGGGTAACGGACAGGGGGACAGGGCCCCAGTACTTC. Together with reference TRBV19 and TRBJ2-5, the CDR3 gives the full variable domain: DGGITQSPKYLFRKEGQNVTLSCEQNLNHDAMYWYRQDPGQGLRLIYYSQIVNDFQKGDIAEGYSVSREKKESFPLTVTSAQKNPTAFYLCASRVTDRGTGPQYFGPGTRLLVL.

This clone was seen more than once but under ten times. The genes are TRBV27 and TRBJ1-6, with a tentative D call TRBD1 (6 bases). CDR1 is MNHEY and CDR2 is SMNVEV in the germline V gene (reference sequence). V was cut by 3 bases and J by 5 bases, with 11 bases left in between. This CDR3 has 15 amino acids. The CDR3 spells CASSFLDSNNSPLHF. The CDR3 nucleotides read TGTGCCAGCAGTTTTCTGGACAGTAATAATTCACCCCTCCACTTT.

The chain has TRBV6-5 and TRBJ2-1; the match to TRBD2 covers 13 bases. Germline CDR1 is MNHEY and CDR2 is SVGAGI. J was trimmed by 6 bases and V by 6 bases; bases with no gene match: 5. The CDR3 loop spans 15 amino acids. The CDR3 loop is CASSPGTSGTNEQFF. The CDR3 DNA follows: TGTGCCAGCAGCCCAGGGACTAGCGGGACCAATGAGCAGTTCTTC.

The V gene is TRBV5-1, the J gene TRBJ2-1; 8 bases align to TRBD2. Per the germline V gene, CDR1 is SGHRS and CDR2 is YFSETQ. V lost 5 bases and J lost 7; bases outside the gene matches: 8. The CDR3 consists of 14 residues. The chain's CDR3 is CASRISGIINEQFF. In DNA form, the CDR3 reads TGCGCCAGCAGGATTAGCGGGATCATAAATGAGCAGTTCTTC.

The table lists this clone with many counts. This chain connects TRBV5-4 to TRBJ1-2; possibly TRBD1 for D (5 bases). Trimming cost V 4 bases and J 4 bases, with 14 bases left between them. This CDR3 is built from 14 residues. Germline V CDR1 and CDR2: SGHNT, YYREEE (reference sequence). Written as DNA, the CDR3 is TGTGCCAGCAGCCAAACAGGAATGGTCTATGGCTACACCTTC. This sequence encodes CASSQTGMVYGYTF. Full variable domain (outside the CDR3, taken from reference TRBV5-4 and TRBJ1-2): ETGVTQSPTHLIKTRGQQVTLRCSSQSGHNTVSWYQQALGQGPQFIFQYYREEENGRGNFPPRFSGLQFPNYSSELNVNALELDDSALYLCASSQTGMVYGYTFGSGTRLTVV.

The CDR3 reads CASSEVGAVRETQYF. The CDR3 region has the DNA TGTGCCAGCAGTGAAGTAGGAGCGGTGCGGGAGACCCAGTACTTC. The chain links TRBV6-1 to TRBJ2-5; tentative D call: TRBD2 (5 bases). This CDR3 comprises 15 residues. Trimming took 1 base from V and 5 from J, leaving 14 bases between them. Germline CDR1 reads MNHNS; CDR2 reads SASEGT.

The chain's CDR3 is CASSLAGLRRDGYTF. CDR3 nucleotide sequence: TGCGCCAGCAGCTTGGCAGGACTACGCAGGGATGGCTACACCTTC. The chain employs TRBV5-1 and TRBJ1-2, with D perhaps TRBD1 (5 bases). V was clipped by 0 bases and J by 6 bases, with 15 bases between them. CDR1 SGHRS and CDR2 YFSETQ come from the germline V gene. The CDR3 loop spans 15 amino acids.

This chain links TRBV12-3 or TRBV12-4 with TRBJ2-1, with D perhaps TRBD1 (6 bases). The CDR3 covers 13 residues. V lost 10 bases to trimming and J lost 3 bases, with 13 bases between them. The CDR3 region has the DNA TGTGCCAAACCCGGGACACACTACAATGAGCAGTTCTTC. This encodes CAKPGTHYNEQFF.

The rearrangement uses TRBV19 and TRBJ2-7; 11 bases map to TRBD2. CDR1 is LNHDA and CDR2 is SQIVND in the germline V gene (reference sequence). After removal of 5 bases from V and 4 bases from J, the junction contained 4 bases not matched to a gene. CDR3 size: 14 residues. The CDR3 DNA sequence: TGTGCCAGTAGTGGGACTAGCGGAATTTACGAGCAGTACTTC. Encoded protein: CASSGTSGIYEQYF.

The chain joins TRBV6-5 to TRBJ1-2; no clear D. V shed 2 bases and J shed 8 bases, with 12 bases lying between them. Germline values: CDR1 MNHEY, CDR2 SVGAGI. The length of the CDR3 is 13 residues. Here the CDR3 reads CASSYTLGQGYTF. In nucleotides, the CDR3 is TGTGCCAGCAGTTACACCCTTGGGCAGGGCTACACCTTC.

The chain links TRBV7-9 to TRBJ2-7; TRBD2 aligns across 10 bases. This CDR3 region has 15 residues. Germline CDR1 SEHNR, CDR2 FQNEAQ (reference sequence). V lost 5 bases to trimming and J lost 4 bases; unmatched junction nucleotides: 8. CDR3 DNA sequence: TGTGCCAGCAGCGATAGCGGGAGGTATACATACGAGCAGTACTTC. Its protein product is CASSDSGRYTYEQYF.

This clone occurred once. The J gene is TRBJ1-1, the V gene TRBV18; tentative D call: TRBD1 (6 bases). This CDR3 contains 14 residues. Germline-derived CDR1 and CDR2 are KGHSH and LQKENI. The ends were cut back, 3 bases at V and 3 bases at J, with 11 bases in the middle. CDR3 region: CASSPRTDYTEAFF. The CDR3 DNA follows: TGTGCCAGCTCACCCCGGACAGATTACACTGAAGCTTTCTTT.

The V call is TRBV20-1, the J call TRBJ2-3, with D possibly TRBD2 on 6 matching bases. Trimming removed 3 bases at V and 2 bases at J, with 24 bases between. CDR1 is DFQATT, CDR2 SNEGSKA, per germline (reference sequence). This CDR3 has 18 residues. Here the CDR3 reads CSASLGPVIGGATDTQYF. The CDR3 DNA reads as TGCAGTGCTAGTTTGGGACCCGTGATCGGGGGAGCCACAGATACGCAGTATTTT.

This clone was recorded only once. J is TRBJ2-7 and V is TRBV27, with TRBD1 matching 10 bases. The germline CDR1 and CDR2 sequences are MNHEY and SMNVEV (reference sequence). The CDR3 sequence is 15 residues long. The ends lost 6 bases at V and 3 bases at J; junction bases unmatched: 8. The DNA for the CDR3 is TGTGCCAGCAGCCCTGACAGGGGGCGAAGCTACGAGCAGTACTTC. This translates into CASSPDRGRSYEQYF.

The chain is built from TRBV5-1 and TRBJ2-3; 8 nucleotides align to TRBD2. Germline CDR1 is SGHRS and CDR2 is YFSETQ. Trimming removed 7 bases from V and 2 bases from J; junction bases left unmatched: 18. There are 18 residues in the CDR3. The CDR3 spells CASPSNGRAGRITDTQYF. The CDR3 DNA reads as TGCGCCAGCCCATCCAACGGGAGGGCCGGCAGAATCACAGATACGCAGTATTTT.

The chain links TRBV28 to TRBJ2-7; D not certain. The CDR3 loop spans 13 amino acids. The ends were cut back, 2 bases at V and 8 bases at J, with 13 bases in the middle. Germline CDR1 is MDHEN and CDR2 is SYDVKM. This CDR3 is CASSLIALTQQYF. CDR3 nucleotides: TGTGCCAGCAGTTTAATAGCCCTAACACAGCAGTACTTC.

A few counts support this clone. The V call is TRBV2, the J call TRBJ2-7, with D possibly matching TRBD1 (5 bases). The CDR3 consists of 14 residues. Per the germline V gene, CDR1 is SNHLY and CDR2 is FYNNEI. Trimming left V 2 bases short and J 0 bases short, with 8 bases between. Written as DNA, the CDR3 is TGTGCCAGCAGTGAAAGCAGGGTCTCCTACGAGCAGTACTTC. This sequence encodes CASSESRVSYEQYF.

CDR3 region: CASRGQGFGEQYF. CDR3 nucleotide sequence: TGTGCCAGCAGGGGACAGGGATTCGGCGAGCAGTACTTC. The chain links TRBV5-4 to TRBJ2-7; 9 nucleotides agree with TRBD1. The V gene's germline CDR1 is SGHNT and CDR2 YYREEE (reference sequence). V trimming: 5 bases; J trimming: 6 bases; junction bases outside the gene matches: 6. CDR3 length: 13 amino acids.